The 15 T cell receptor beta chains in this list originate from one sample, sequenced in a study of T-cell reconstitution after alpha-beta-depleted transplantation in children. It was with unique molecular identifiers that the TCRbeta library was prepared. MiXCR was run by TCRdb on the PCR reads, yielding one entry per CDR3 protein. The top ten clones hold more than 2.5% of a sample with more than 450,000 distinct CDR3 sequences, 18% of them seen once. Sequencing used PBMCs from the stem cell graft donor, obtained from the stem cell graft. These receptor sequences come from a human donor who donated a stem cell graft to a child with acute lymphoblastic leukemia.

The CDR3 is CSASEQGGRLAGLYEQYF. Written as DNA, the CDR3 is TGCAGTGCTAGTGAGCAGGGAGGCCGACTAGCGGGACTCTACGAGCAGTACTTC. This rearrangement joins TRBV20-1 to TRBJ2-7, with 11 nucleotides matching TRBD2. Per the germline V gene, CDR1 is DFQATT and CDR2 is SNEGSKA (reference sequence). CDR3 length: 18 amino acids. Trimming took 3 bases from V and 3 from J; bases not matched to a gene: 16.

Only a few counts were recorded for this clonotype. Compared with germline, one end of the junction differs, possibly owing to a read error. J is TRBJ2-5 and V is TRBV25-1; D unclear. CDR3 length: 9 residues. The V gene's germline CDR1 is MGHDK and CDR2 SYGVNS. As DNA, the CDR3 is TGTGCCAGCAGTGAACCGCCTAACTTC. Amino acid sequence: CASSEPPNF.

This clonotype was seen a few times. The J gene is TRBJ1-1, the V gene TRBV4-1; TRBD1 is a possible D gene (6 bases). V shed 0 bases and J shed 1 base, with 9 bases lying between them. CDR1 and CDR2 from the germline V gene are MGHRA and YSYEKL. This CDR3 comprises 15 residues. The CDR3 bases are TGCGCCAGCAGCCAAGAGGGGGGGCGGAACACTGAAGCTTTCTTT. Protein sequence: CASSQEGGRNTEAFF.

The chain has TRBV27 and TRBJ1-4; perhaps TRBD1 as D (5 bases). V dropped 5 bases and J dropped 12 bases, with 16 bases sitting between them. This CDR3 comprises 13 residues. In germline, CDR1 is MNHEY, CDR2 SMNVEV (reference sequence). In DNA form, the CDR3 reads TGTGCCAGCAGTCTACTCACACGGGGCGAACTGTTTTTT. Its translation: CASSLLTRGELFF.

This clonotype was detected only a few times. This sequence joins TRBV5-1 and TRBJ2-5, with a weak D call TRBD2 (6 bases). Germline loops: CDR1 SGHRS, CDR2 YFSETQ. V lost 3 bases and J 7 bases, leaving 16 bases between the germline ends. The CDR3 extends over 14 amino acids. The CDR3 sequence is CASSWDSTVGTQYF. CDR3 sequence (DNA): TGCGCCAGCAGCTGGGACTCGACAGTAGGGACCCAGTACTTC.

This chain connects TRBV24-1 to TRBJ2-2, with D maybe TRBD2 (7 bases). Germline CDR1 is KGHDR and CDR2 is SFDVKD. Trimming took off 4 bases at V and 4 bases at J, with 18 bases between the two ends. The CDR3 covers 17 residues. The CDR3 DNA reads TGTGCCACCAGTGACCCCCTGGGGGGGCGCCCCACCGGGGAGCTGTTTTTT. This gives the protein CATSDPLGGRPTGELFF.

This clonotype was counted between two and nine times. The chain carries TRBV7-2 and TRBJ2-5; 7 bases fit TRBD2. The germline gives CDR1 SGHTA, CDR2 FQGNSA. With 0 bases clipped from V and 5 bases from J, the junction kept 6 bases outside the gene matches. CDR3 size: 15 residues. CDR3 in amino acids: CASSLAGGPYETQYF. The CDR3 DNA sequence: TGTGCCAGCAGCTTAGCGGGAGGGCCTTACGAGACCCAGTACTTC.

This clonotype was detected a few times. The chain employs TRBV7-6 and TRBJ2-1, with 8 nucleotides matching TRBD2. Germline CDR1 is SGHVS and CDR2 is FNYEAQ. V was pared by 5 bases and J by 4 bases, with 10 bases of the junction left unmatched. CDR3 length: 16 amino acids. The DNA for the CDR3 is TGTGCCAGCAGCCAATATGAGCGGGAGCAGTACAATGAGCAGTTCTTC. It is translated as CASSQYEREQYNEQFF. The variable domain in full, completed from reference TRBV7-6 and TRBJ2-1, reads GAGVSQSPRYKVTKRGQDVALRCDPISGHVSLYWYRQALGQGPEFLTYFNYEAQQDKSGLPNDRFSAERPEGSISTLTIQRTEQRDSAMYRCASSQYEREQYNEQFFGPGTRLTVL.

This clonotype was counted only a few times. The V call is TRBV12-3 or TRBV12-4, the J call TRBJ1-5; 7 nucleotides line up with TRBD1. Trimming took 4 bases from V and 4 from J; bases not matched to a gene: 4. The CDR3 consists of 14 residues. The CDR3 loop reads CASSYRGRNQPQHF. The CDR3 nucleotides read TGTGCCAGCAGTTACAGGGGCCGGAATCAGCCCCAGCATTTT.

The chain couples TRBV11-1 to TRBJ2-4; 11 nucleotides line up with TRBD2. Germline trimming cut 4 bases from V and 7 bases from J; bases unmatched to any gene: 18. The CDR3 has 19 amino acids. Germline-derived CDR1 and CDR2 are SGHAT and FQDESV (reference sequence). The CDR3 is CASSSMGLAGGPGVNIQYF. CDR3 DNA: TGTGCCAGCAGCTCTATGGGGCTAGCGGGAGGCCCCGGGGTGAACATTCAGTACTTC.

The chain couples TRBV6-5 to TRBJ2-7; D ambiguous. The CDR3 covers 17 residues. CDR1 and CDR2 (germline): MNHEY, SVGAGI. The V gene lost 0 bases and the J gene lost 0 bases, with 15 bases spanning the gap. The CDR3 DNA follows: TGTGCCAGCAGTTACTCAAACGGGCAGATGAGCTCCTACGAGCAGTACTTC. Protein: CASSYSNGQMSSYEQYF.

The CDR3 spells CASSYWEITDTQYF. DNA of the CDR3: TGTGCCAGCAGTTACTGGGAAATCACAGATACGCAGTATTTT. The chain couples TRBV6-5 to TRBJ2-3; no clear D gene. Deletions cut 1 base from V and 2 bases from J, with 7 bases between. CDR3 length equals 14 residues. Germline V gives CDR1 MNHEY, CDR2 SVGAGI.

This chain connects TRBV7-9 to TRBJ2-7; tentatively, D is TRBD1 or TRBD2 (5 bases each). The length of the CDR3 is 14 residues. Per germline, CDR1 SEHNR and CDR2 FQNEAQ (reference sequence). The germline V and J ends were trimmed by 3 bases and 5 bases, with 14 bases remaining between them. In DNA, the CDR3 is TGTGCCAGCAGCTTTCGTAGGATGGGGGACGAGCAGTACTTC. It specifies CASSFRRMGDEQYF.

The chain joins TRBV14 to TRBJ1-1; the D is unclear. Germline values: CDR1 SGHDN, CDR2 FVKESK. The CDR3 runs 12 residues. V was trimmed by 1 base and J by 7 bases, leaving 7 bases between them. For the CDR3, the DNA is TGTGCCAGCAGCCAAGGAACCTTTGAAGCTTTCTTT. It is translated as CASSQGTFEAFF.

This clonotype was detected ten times or more. The V call is TRBV27, the J call TRBJ1-6; D is uncertain. V shed 4 bases and J shed 10 bases, with 11 bases lying between them. The CDR3 has 13 amino acids. Germline V lookup: CDR1 MNHEY, CDR2 SMNVEV (reference sequence). CDR3 in DNA: TGTGCCAGCAGTTCACGGGGATGGTCACCCCTCCACTTT. Encoded protein: CASSSRGWSPLHF.